This T cell receptor beta chain was documented in a study of control samples from healthy donors and cancer patients. Method: immunoSEQ multiplex PCR; TCRdb's copy keeps in-frame clones and lacks some. Among 75,000 to 95,000 clones listed, less than 85% were seen once. CDR3 size: 14 residues. CDR1 is MNHNY, CDR2 SVGAGI, per germline (reference sequence). Trimming pared 0 bases from V and 4 bases from J, leaving 10 bases between. The specimen was PBMCs. This receptor was taken from a man aged 70-80 years with lung cancer. J is TRBJ2-7 and V is TRBV6-6; possibly TRBD2 for D (6 bases). In nucleotides, the CDR3 is TGTGCCAGCAGTTACTCTACGGGAGATTACGAGCAGTACTTC. It specifies CASSYSTGDYEQYF.